The 12 T cell receptor beta chains below were found in one sample sequenced in a study of PD-1 blockade in classical Hodgkin lymphoma. Assay used: immunoSEQ multiplex PCR; TCRdb lists only in-frame clones, some missing. The sample includes approximately 9,500 clones, 74% of them seen just once. Each patient relapsed following autologous stem cell transplantation, and prior brentuximab vedotin exposure differed. Using magnetic negative selection, the CD4+ T cells were separated out of thawed PBMCs. Specimen: CD4+ T cells from blood, collected at baseline. The receptors come from a human donor with classical Hodgkin lymphoma.

This clone has just one count. This sequence joins TRBV2 and TRBJ1-1; no clear D gene. This CDR3 spans 14 amino acids. Germline CDR1 and CDR2: SNHLY and FYNNEI. V was trimmed by 5 bases and J by 7 bases, leaving 17 bases between them. The CDR3 protein is CASSPPSGQLEAFF. The DNA of the CDR3 is TGTGCCAGCAGTCCCCCTTCTGGCCAACTTGAAGCTTTCTTT.

This clone appeared once. The rearrangement joins TRBV10-3 to TRBJ1-2; D remains unclear. Germline V gene lookup returns CDR1 ENHRY and CDR2 SYGVKD. This CDR3 region has 11 residues. The V end was cut by 10 bases, the J end by 8 bases, with 14 bases between. The CDR3 sequence: CATTDDVGYTF. DNA of the CDR3: TGTGCCACCACGGACGACGTGGGCTACACCTTC.

This rearrangement joins TRBV7-8 to TRBJ2-7; D remains ambiguous. The CDR3 spans 15 residues. V was trimmed by 1 base and J by 2 bases, leaving 12 bases between them. Germline assignment: CDR1 SGHVS and CDR2 FQNEAQ. In DNA, the CDR3 is TGTGCCAGCAGCTTAGAGTCTGGACCAGCCTACGAGCAGTACTTC. It specifies CASSLESGPAYEQYF.

V and J are TRBV19 and TRBJ2-7; 8 nucleotides align to TRBD1. This CDR3 region has 14 residues. Germline lookup yields CDR1 LNHDA and CDR2 SQIVND (reference sequence). Losses at the gene ends were 5 bases for V and 3 bases for J; bases not matched to a gene: 6. DNA for the CDR3: TGTGCCAGTAGTGCCCGACAGGGGCGCTACGAGCAGTACTTC. This gives the protein CASSARQGRYEQYF. The full variable domain, completed using reference TRBV19 and TRBJ2-7, is DGGITQSPKYLFRKEGQNVTLSCEQNLNHDAMYWYRQDPGQGLRLIYYSQIVNDFQKGDIAEGYSVSREKKESFPLTVTSAQKNPTAFYLCASSARQGRYEQYFGPGTRLTVT.

The V gene is TRBV28, the J gene TRBJ2-1; TRBD2 aligns across 9 bases. The CDR3 is 16 amino acids. CDR1 is MDHEN, CDR2 SYDVKM, per germline. The V and J ends lost 2 bases and 4 bases, in that order; junction bases with no gene match: 6. DNA of the CDR3: TGTGCCAGCAGTTTACTAGCGGGGCTCGGTTACAATGAGCAGTTCTTC. As protein: CASSLLAGLGYNEQFF.

The rearrangement links TRBV29-1 to TRBJ2-5; D ambiguous. The CDR3 totals 12 residues. The germline V gene encodes CDR1 SQVTM and CDR2 ANQGSEA. Trimming took off 4 bases at V and 3 bases at J, with 9 bases between the two ends. In DNA, the CDR3 is TGCAGCGTTGTAAAGGGCGAAGAGACCCAGTACTTC. It encodes CSVVKGEETQYF.

The gene calls are TRBV27 and TRBJ2-7; D not resolved. The germline V gene encodes CDR1 MNHEY and CDR2 SMNVEV (reference sequence). V lost 1 base and J lost 5, with 6 bases in between. The CDR3 spans 12 residues. The CDR3 region is CASSLFGDEQYF. The CDR3 DNA is TGTGCCAGCAGTTTATTTGGGGACGAGCAGTACTTC.

The V and J genes are TRBV18 and TRBJ2-5; D uncertain. Judging by the DNA end, TRBJ2-7 fits better; the J call may be wrong. The CDR3 extends over 14 amino acids. Germline V CDR1 and CDR2: KGHSH, LQKENI. The CDR3 nucleotides are TGTGCCAGCTCACCAATTAGATCGGGTGACGAGCAGTACTTC. Its protein product is CASSPIRSGDEQYF.

The chain uses TRBV11-3 and TRBJ2-3; D is perhaps TRBD2 (5 bases). V lost 5 bases, J lost 6 bases, and 12 bases lay in between. The CDR3 has 13 residues. CDR1 and CDR2 from the germline V gene are SGHNT and YENEEA. The CDR3 DNA reads TGTGCCAGCAGCCTAAGCCCTAGCGATACGCAGTATTTT. It specifies CASSLSPSDTQYF.

The chain joins TRBV20-1 to TRBJ2-5; D is uncertain. Trimming cost V 6 bases and J 7 bases, with 12 bases left between them. The germline gives CDR1 DFQATT, CDR2 SNEGSKA (reference sequence). The CDR3 runs to 11 residues. The CDR3: CSAPGHLTQYF. DNA for the CDR3: TGCAGTGCCCCCGGGCACTTGACCCAGTACTTC.

The V gene is TRBV19, the J gene TRBJ2-1; tentatively, D is TRBD2 (5 bases). This CDR3 contains 18 residues. V was trimmed by 3 bases and J by 0 bases, leaving 18 bases between them. CDR1 is LNHDA and CDR2 is SQIVND in the germline V gene (reference sequence). In DNA, the CDR3 is TGTGCCAGTAGTATGTATGAGGGCCATACGAGCTCCTACAATGAGCAGTTCTTC. It is translated as CASSMYEGHTSSYNEQFF.

A single count supports this clone. Other nucleotide sequences from this sample produce the same CDR3. The chain is built from TRBV29-1 and TRBJ2-3; 8 bases fit TRBD2. V lost 7 bases to trimming and J lost 1 base; unmatched junction nucleotides: 10. The length of the CDR3 is 15 residues. The germline CDR1 and CDR2 sequences are SQVTM and ANQGSEA. CDR3 amino acids: CSAAFSGRGTDTQYF. The DNA of the CDR3 is TGCAGCGCCGCCTTCAGCGGGAGAGGCACAGATACGCAGTATTTT.